This T cell receptor beta chain was documented in a study of CD8 T cells in ankylosing spondylitis. TCRdb fed the 5' RACE reads into MiXCR, producing one record per CDR3 protein. The sample lists around 250,000 distinct CDR3 sequences; about 10% were seen once. Study findings and constraints: Prior work had noted some motif variants in reactive arthritis blood and synovial fluid. What seemed typical of ankylosing spondylitis blood was a TCR beta motif built from several highly homologous variants.

This clonotype was counted ten times or more. Its matching antigen is unknown. This sequence was found in a male donor with ankylosing spondylitis or in good health (not recorded which). The sequencing input was blood, either unsorted or a sorted T cell fraction (not recorded which).

In DNA, the CDR3 is TGTGCCAGCAGTCCGATCCGGGACAGGGGGGCCTATGGCTACACCTTC. As protein: CASSPIRDRGAYGYTF. V usage is TRBV2 and J usage is TRBJ1-2, with 11 bases matching TRBD1. Germline CDR1 is SNHLY and CDR2 is FYNNEI. Losses at the gene ends were 5 bases for V and 4 bases for J; bases not matched to a gene: 9. The CDR3 length is 16 residues.